This TCR beta chain stems from a study of blood T cell repertoires in COVID-19. This clone was counted a single time. Some clones are missing from TCRdb's copy, which holds only in-frame ones; the method was immunoSEQ multiplex PCR. The table shows a few hundred thousand clones, with 88% occurring only once. Trimming took 6 bases from V and 2 from J, leaving 12 bases between them. The length of the CDR3 is 14 residues. CDR1 MDHEN and CDR2 SYDVKM come from the germline V gene. The chain employs TRBV28 and TRBJ2-3, with D perhaps TRBD2 (5 bases). The clonotype originates from a woman aged 25 to 39 with COVID-19, enrolled during active disease. Sequences were obtained from peripheral blood. The CDR3 region is CASSFEGPTDTQYF. The CDR3 DNA reads as TGTGCCAGCAGCTTCGAGGGTCCCACAGATACGCAGTATTTT.